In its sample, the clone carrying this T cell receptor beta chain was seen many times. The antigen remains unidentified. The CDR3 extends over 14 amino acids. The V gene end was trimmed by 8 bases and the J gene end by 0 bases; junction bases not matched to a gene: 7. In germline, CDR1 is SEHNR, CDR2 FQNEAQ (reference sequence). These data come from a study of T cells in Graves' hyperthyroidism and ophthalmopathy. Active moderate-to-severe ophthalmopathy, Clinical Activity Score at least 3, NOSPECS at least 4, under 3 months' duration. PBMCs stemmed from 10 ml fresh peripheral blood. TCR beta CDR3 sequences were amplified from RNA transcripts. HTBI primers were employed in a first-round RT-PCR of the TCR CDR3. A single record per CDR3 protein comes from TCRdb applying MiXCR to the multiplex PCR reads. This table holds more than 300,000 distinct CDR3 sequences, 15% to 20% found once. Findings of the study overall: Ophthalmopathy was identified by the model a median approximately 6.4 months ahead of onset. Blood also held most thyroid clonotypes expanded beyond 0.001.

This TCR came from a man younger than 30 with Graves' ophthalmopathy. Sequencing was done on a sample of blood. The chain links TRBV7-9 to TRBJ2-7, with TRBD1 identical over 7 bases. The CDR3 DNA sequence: TGTGCCAGCGGTTCGGACAGGTTCTCCTACGAGCAGTACTTC. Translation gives CASGSDRFSYEQYF.